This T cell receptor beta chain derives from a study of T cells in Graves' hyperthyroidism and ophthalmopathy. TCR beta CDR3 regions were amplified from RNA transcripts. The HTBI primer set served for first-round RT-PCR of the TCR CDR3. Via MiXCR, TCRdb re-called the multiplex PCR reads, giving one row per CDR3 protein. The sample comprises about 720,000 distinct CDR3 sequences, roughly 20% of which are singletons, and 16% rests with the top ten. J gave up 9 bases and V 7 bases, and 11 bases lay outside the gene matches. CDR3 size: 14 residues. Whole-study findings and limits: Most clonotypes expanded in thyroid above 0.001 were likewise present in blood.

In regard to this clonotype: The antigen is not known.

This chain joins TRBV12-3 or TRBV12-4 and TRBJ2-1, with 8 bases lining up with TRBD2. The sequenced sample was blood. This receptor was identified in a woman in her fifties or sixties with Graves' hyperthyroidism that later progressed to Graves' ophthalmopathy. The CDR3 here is CASTLGGGLGEQFF. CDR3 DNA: TGTGCCAGCACCTTAGGCGGGGGGCTGGGTGAGCAGTTCTTC.